These T cell receptor beta chains were read from a single sample in a study of blood T cell repertoires in COVID-19. The protocol was immunoSEQ multiplex PCR, while the TCRdb copy is restricted to in-frame clones and leaves out a portion. The data hold approximately 130,000 clones, with roughly 85% observed a single time. The sequenced material came from peripheral blood. The receptors shown here come from a human donor in a cohort sampled during active COVID-19. CDR3s include the opening cysteine and the closing phenylalanine or tryptophan. A D gene is named only where the DNA matches it firmly. The size of a clone is reported for some rows only, either as once, few or many, or as a class for expanded clones.

.	10	TRBJ1-2	.	TRBV12-3/TRBV12-4	CASSHNGYTF	TGTGCCAGCAGTCACAATGGCTACACCTTC
once	16	TRBJ1-2	TRBD1	TRBV5-5	CASSIGTDRPNYGYTF	TGTGCCAGCAGCATAGGGACAGACCGACCTAACTATGGCTACACCTTC
.	12	TRBJ1-2	.	TRBV2	CASSELNYGYTF	TGTGCCAGCAGCGAATTAAACTATGGCTACACCTTC
.	13	TRBJ2-5	.	TRBV7-2	CASSSRPRETQYF	TGTGCCAGCAGCTCGAGGCCGCGAGAGACCCAGTACTTC
.	13	TRBJ2-7	.	TRBV9	CASSVLIRGVQYF	TGTGCCAGCAGCGTCCTAATCAGGGGGGTCCAGTACTTC
.	16	TRBJ2-7	TRBD1	TRBV7-2	CASSTMSSGQGKEQYF	TGTGCCAGCAGCACAATGTCTTCGGGACAGGGGAAGGAGCAGTACTTC
.	12	TRBJ1-2	.	TRBV20-1	CSASQQDYGYTF	TGCAGTGCTAGTCAGCAGGACTATGGCTACACCTTC
.	12	TRBJ1-2	.	TRBV10-3	CAIRDMAYGYTF	TGTGCCATCCGGGACATGGCATATGGCTACACCTTC
.	14	TRBJ1-6	.	TRBV3-1/TRBV3-2	CASSQGRDNSPLHF	TGTGCCAGCAGCCAGGGCAGGGATAATTCACCCCTCCACTTT
.	16	TRBJ2-7	TRBD1	TRBV6-1	CASSDIRDRGGSEQYF	TGTGCCAGCAGTGACATCCGGGACAGGGGGGGGTCCGAGCAGTACTTC
.	14	TRBJ1-2	.	TRBV24-1	CATSDLQGNYGYTF	TGTGCCACCAGTGATTTGCAGGGGAACTATGGCTACACCTTC
.	13	TRBJ2-1	.	TRBV6-1	CASTESSYNEQFF	TGTGCCAGCACTGAGAGCTCCTACAATGAGCAGTTCTTC
.	13	TRBJ1-2	TRBD1	TRBV2	CASRGTGTGGYTF	TGTGCCAGCAGGGGGACAGGGACTGGTGGCTACACCTTC
once	18	TRBJ1-5	.	TRBV21-1	CASSLNWTGVCRDQPQHF	TGTGCCAGCAGCCTCAATTGGACAGGGGTATGTAGGGATCAGCCCCAGCATTTT
.	12	TRBJ1-2	.	TRBV3-1/TRBV3-2	CASSQGPHGYTF	TGTGCCAGCAGCCAGGGCCCACATGGCTACACCTTC
.	15	TRBJ2-7	.	TRBV21-1	CASSKGDRANYEQYF	TGTGCCAGCAGCAAAGGGGACAGGGCCAACTACGAGCAGTACTTC
once	16	TRBJ1-1	TRBD1	TRBV10-3	CAISVGFGTGYTEAFF	TGTGCCATCAGTGTAGGATTCGGGACAGGATACACTGAAGCTTTCTTT
once	16	TRBJ1-1	TRBD1	TRBV28	CASSLIGQAMNTEAFF	TGTGCCAGCAGTTTAATTGGACAGGCGATGAACACTGAAGCTTTCTTT
.	14	TRBJ1-2	TRBD1	TRBV7-9	CASSLDPTGVGYTF	TGTGCCAGCAGCTTAGACCCTACAGGGGTCGGCTACACCTTC
.	15	TRBJ2-3	.	TRBV2	CASSEGQGGPDTQYF	TGTGCCAGCAGTGAAGGGCAGGGTGGGCCAGATACGCAGTATTTT
.	13	TRBJ1-1	.	TRBV3-1/TRBV3-2	CASSRQGGPEAFF	TGTGCCAGCAGCCGCCAGGGAGGCCCTGAAGCTTTCTTT
few	18	TRBJ1-4	TRBD1	TRBV5-1	CASSLQGPGQGFNEKLFF	TGCGCCAGCAGCTTGCAGGGACCGGGACAGGGGTTTAATGAAAAACTGTTTTTT